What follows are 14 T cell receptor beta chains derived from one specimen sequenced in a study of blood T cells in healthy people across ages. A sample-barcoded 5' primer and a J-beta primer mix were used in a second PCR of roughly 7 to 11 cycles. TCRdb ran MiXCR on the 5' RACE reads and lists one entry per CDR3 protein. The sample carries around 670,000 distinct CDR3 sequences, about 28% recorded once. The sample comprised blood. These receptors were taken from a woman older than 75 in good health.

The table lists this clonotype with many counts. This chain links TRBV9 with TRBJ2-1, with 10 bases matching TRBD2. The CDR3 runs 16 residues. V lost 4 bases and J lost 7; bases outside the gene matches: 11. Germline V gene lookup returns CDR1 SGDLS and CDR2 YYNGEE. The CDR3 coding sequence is TGTGCCAGCAGCCCTTCAGCGGGGGGGATACCGAATGAGCAGTTCTTC. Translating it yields CASSPSAGGIPNEQFF. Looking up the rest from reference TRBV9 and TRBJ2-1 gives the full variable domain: DSGVTQTPKHLITATGQRVTLRCSPRSGDLSVYWYQQSLDQGLQFLIQYYNGEERAKGNILERFSAQQFPDLHSELNLSSLELGDSALYFCASSPSAGGIPNEQFFGPGTRLTVL.

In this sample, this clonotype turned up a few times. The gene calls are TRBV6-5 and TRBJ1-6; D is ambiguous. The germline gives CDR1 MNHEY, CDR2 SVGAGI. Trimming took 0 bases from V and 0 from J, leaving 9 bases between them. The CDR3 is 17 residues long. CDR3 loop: CASSYSRESSYNSPLHF. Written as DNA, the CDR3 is TGTGCCAGCAGTTACTCTCGGGAGAGCTCCTATAATTCACCCCTCCACTTT.

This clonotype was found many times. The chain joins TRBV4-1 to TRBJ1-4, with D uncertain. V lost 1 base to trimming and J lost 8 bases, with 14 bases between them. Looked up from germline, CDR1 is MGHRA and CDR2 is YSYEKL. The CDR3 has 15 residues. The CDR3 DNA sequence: TGCGCCAGCAGCCAAGCAACCCCTCGGCGGGAAAAACTGTTTTTT. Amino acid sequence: CASSQATPRREKLFF.

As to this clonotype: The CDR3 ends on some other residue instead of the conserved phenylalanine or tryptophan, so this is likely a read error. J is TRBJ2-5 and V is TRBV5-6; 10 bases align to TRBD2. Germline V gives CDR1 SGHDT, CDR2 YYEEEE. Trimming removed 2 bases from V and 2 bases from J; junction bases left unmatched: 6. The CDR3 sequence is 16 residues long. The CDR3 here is CASSFRLAGGQETQYS. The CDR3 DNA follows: TGTGCCAGCAGCTTCCGGTTAGCGGGGGGACAAGAGACCCAGTACTCC.

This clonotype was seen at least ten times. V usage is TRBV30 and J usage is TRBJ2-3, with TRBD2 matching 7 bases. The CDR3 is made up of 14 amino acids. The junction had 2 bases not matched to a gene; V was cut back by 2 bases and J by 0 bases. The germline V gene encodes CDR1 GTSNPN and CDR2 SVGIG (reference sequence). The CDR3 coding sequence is TGTGCCTGGAGTCTCGGGGGGAGCACAGATACGCAGTATTTT. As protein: CAWSLGGSTDTQYF.

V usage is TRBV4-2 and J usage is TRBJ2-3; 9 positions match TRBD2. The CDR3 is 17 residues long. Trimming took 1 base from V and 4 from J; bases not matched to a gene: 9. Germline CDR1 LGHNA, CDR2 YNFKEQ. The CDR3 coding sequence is TGTGCCAGCAGCCAAGTAACAAAAGCGGGAGGAGCAGATACGCAGTATTTT. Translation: CASSQVTKAGGADTQYF.

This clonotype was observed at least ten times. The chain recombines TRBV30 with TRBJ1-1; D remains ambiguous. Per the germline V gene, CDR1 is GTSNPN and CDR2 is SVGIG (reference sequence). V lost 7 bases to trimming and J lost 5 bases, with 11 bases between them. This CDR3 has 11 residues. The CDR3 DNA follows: TGTGCCTCTCAAGGGAGAACTGAAGCTTTCTTT. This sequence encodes CASQGRTEAFF.

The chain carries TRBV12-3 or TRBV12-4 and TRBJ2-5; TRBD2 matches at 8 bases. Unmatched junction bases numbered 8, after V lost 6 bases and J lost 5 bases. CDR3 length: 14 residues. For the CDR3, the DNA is TGTGCCAGCAGGGGACGGGGGGGCTTGGAGACCCAGTACTTC. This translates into CASRGRGGLETQYF.

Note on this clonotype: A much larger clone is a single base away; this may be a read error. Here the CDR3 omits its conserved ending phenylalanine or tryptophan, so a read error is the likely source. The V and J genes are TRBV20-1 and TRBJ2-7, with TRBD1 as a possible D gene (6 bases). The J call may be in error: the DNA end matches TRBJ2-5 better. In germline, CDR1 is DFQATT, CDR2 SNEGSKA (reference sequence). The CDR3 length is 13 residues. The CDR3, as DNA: TGCAGTGCTAGGATCGTAGGGGGAGAGACCCAGTACTGC. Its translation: CSARIVGGETQYC.

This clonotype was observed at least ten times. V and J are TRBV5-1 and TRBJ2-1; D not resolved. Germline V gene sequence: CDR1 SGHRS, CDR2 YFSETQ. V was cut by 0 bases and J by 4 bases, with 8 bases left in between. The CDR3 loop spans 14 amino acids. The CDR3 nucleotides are TGCGCCAGCAGCTTGGCGGCAGCGTACAATGAGCAGTTCTTC. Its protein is CASSLAAAYNEQFF.

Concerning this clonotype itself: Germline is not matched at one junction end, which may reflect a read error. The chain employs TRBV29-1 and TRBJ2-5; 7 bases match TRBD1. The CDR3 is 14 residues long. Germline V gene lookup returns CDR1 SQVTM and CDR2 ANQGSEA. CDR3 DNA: TGTAGCGTCGAAGGGGGCAGGGGTTACAATGGGCAGTACTTC. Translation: CSVEGGRGYNGQYF.

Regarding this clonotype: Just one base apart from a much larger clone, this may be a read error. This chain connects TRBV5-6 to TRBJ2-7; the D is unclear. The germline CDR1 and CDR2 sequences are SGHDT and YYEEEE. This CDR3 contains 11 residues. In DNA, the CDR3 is TGTGCCGGCAGCTTAATCCACGAGCAGTACTTC. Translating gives CAGSLIHEQYF.

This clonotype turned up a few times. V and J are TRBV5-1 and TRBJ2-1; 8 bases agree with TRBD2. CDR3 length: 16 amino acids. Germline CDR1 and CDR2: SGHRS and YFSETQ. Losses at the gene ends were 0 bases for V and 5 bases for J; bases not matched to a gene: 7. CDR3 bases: TGCGCCAGCAGCTTGGGGGGTAGCGGGGCCGACAATGAGCAGTTCTTC. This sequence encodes CASSLGGSGADNEQFF.

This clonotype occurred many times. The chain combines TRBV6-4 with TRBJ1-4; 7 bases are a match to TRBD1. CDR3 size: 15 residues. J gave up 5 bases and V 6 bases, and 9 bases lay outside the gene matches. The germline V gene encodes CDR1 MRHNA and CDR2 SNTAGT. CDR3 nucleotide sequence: TGTGCCAGCAGCCGAGGACAGGAGAAGAATGAAAAACTGTTTTTT. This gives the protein CASSRGQEKNEKLFF.